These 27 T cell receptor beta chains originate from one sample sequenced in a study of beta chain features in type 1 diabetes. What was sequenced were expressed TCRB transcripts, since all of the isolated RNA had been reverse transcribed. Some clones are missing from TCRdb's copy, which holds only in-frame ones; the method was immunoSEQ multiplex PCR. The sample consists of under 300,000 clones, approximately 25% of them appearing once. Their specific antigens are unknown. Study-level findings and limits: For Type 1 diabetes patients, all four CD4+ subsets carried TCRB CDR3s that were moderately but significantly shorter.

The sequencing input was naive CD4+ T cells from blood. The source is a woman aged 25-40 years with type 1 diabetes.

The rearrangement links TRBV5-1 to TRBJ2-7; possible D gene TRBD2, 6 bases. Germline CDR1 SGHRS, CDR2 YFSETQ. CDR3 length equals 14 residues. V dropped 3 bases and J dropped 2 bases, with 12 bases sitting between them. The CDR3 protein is CASSWREPTYEQYF. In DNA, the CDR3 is TGCGCCAGCAGCTGGAGGGAGCCCACCTACGAGCAGTACTTC.

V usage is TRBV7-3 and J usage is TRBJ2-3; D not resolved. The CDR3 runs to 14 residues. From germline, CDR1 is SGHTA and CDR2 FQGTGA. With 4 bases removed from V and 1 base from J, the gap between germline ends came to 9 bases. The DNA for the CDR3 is TGTGCCAGCAGCTCACCCAGCGGCACAGATACGCAGTATTTT. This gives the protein CASSSPSGTDTQYF.

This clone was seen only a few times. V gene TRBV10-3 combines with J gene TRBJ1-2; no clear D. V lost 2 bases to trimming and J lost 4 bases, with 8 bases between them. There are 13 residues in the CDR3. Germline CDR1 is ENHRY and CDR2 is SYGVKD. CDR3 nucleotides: TGTGCCATCAGTGAGCTCGCGGCCTATGGCTACACCTTC. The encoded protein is CAISELAAYGYTF.

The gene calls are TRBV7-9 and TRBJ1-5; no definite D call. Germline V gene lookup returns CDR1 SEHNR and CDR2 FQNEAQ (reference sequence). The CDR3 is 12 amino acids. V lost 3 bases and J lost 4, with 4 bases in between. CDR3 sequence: CASSFRNQPQHF. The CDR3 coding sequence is TGTGCCAGCAGCTTTAGAAATCAGCCCCAGCATTTT.

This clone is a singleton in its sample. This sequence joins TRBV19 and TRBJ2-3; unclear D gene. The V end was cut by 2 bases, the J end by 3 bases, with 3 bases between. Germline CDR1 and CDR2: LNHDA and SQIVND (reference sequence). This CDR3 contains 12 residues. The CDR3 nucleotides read TGTGCCAGTAGTATAACAACAGATACGCAGTATTTT. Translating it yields CASSITTDTQYF.

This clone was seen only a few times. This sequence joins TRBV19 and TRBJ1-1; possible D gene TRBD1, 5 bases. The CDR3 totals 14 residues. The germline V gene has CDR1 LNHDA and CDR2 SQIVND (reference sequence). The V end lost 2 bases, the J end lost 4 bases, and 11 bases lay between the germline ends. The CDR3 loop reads CASSISRQSTEAFF. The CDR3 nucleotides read TGTGCCAGTAGTATAAGTCGACAGAGCACTGAAGCTTTCTTT.

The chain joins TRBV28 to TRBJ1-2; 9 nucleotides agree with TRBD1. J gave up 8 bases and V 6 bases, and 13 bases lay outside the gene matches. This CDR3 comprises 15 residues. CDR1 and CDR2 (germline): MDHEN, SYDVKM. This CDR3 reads CASSPYRDRAHGYTF. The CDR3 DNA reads TGTGCCAGCAGCCCATACCGGGACAGGGCTCACGGCTACACCTTC.

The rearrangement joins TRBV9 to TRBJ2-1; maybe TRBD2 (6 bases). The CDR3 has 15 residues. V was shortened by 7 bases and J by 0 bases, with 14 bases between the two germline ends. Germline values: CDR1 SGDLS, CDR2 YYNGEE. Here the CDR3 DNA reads TGTGCCAGCGCGGGACGACCGAGCTCCTACAATGAGCAGTTCTTC. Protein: CASAGRPSSYNEQFF. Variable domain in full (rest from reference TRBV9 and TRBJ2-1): DSGVTQTPKHLITATGQRVTLRCSPRSGDLSVYWYQQSLDQGLQFLIQYYNGEERAKGNILERFSAQQFPDLHSELNLSSLELGDSALYFCASAGRPSSYNEQFFGPGTRLTVL.

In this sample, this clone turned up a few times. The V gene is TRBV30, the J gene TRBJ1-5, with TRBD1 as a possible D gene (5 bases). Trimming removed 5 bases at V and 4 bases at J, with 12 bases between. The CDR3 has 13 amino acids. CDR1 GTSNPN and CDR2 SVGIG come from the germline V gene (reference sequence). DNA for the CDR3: TGTGCCTGGGGTTTTACAGGAAATCAGCCCCAGCATTTT. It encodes CAWGFTGNQPQHF.

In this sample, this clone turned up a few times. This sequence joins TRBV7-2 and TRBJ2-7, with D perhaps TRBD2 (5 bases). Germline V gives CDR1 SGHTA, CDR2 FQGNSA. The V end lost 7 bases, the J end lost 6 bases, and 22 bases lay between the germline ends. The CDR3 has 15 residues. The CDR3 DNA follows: TGTGCCAGCACCCGTCGGACTCCGAGTTTGGGCGAGCAGTACTTC. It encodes CASTRRTPSLGEQYF.

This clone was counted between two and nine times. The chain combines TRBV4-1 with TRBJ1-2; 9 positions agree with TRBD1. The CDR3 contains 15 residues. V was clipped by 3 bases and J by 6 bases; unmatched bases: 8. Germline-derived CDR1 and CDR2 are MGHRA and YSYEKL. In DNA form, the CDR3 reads TGCGCCAGCAGCCAGCCGACAGGGGGGAGTAATGGCTACACCTTC. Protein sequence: CASSQPTGGSNGYTF.

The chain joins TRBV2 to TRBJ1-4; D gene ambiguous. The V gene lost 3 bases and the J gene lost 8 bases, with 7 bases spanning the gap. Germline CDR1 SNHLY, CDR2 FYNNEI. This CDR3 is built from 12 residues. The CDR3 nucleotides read TGTGCCAGCAGTGAGGGAGTGGAAAAACTGTTTTTT. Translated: CASSEGVEKLFF.

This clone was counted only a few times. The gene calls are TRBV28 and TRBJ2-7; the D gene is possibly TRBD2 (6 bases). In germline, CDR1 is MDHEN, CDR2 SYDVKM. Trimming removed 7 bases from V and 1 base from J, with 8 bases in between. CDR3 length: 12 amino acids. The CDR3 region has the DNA TGTGCCAGCACGGACTATTCCTACGAGCAGTACTTC. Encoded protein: CASTDYSYEQYF.

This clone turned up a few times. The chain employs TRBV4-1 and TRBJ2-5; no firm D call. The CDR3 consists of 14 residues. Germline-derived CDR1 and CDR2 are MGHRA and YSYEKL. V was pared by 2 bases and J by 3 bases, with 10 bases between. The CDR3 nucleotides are TGCGCCAGCAGCCAATCTTCCGTAGAAGAGACCCAGTACTTC. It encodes CASSQSSVEETQYF.

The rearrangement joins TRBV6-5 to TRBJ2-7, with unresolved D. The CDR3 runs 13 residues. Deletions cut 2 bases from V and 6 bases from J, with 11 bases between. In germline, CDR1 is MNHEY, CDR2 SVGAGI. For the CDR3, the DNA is TGTGCCAGCAGTTACGGTGGAGTTGGCGAGCAGTACTTC. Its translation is CASSYGGVGEQYF.

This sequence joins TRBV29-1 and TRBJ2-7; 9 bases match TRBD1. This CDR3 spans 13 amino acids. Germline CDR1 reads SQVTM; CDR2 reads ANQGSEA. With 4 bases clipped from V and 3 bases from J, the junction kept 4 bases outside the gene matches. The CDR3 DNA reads TGCAGCGTTGTAACAGGGGGCCACTACGAGCAGTACTTC. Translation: CSVVTGGHYEQYF.

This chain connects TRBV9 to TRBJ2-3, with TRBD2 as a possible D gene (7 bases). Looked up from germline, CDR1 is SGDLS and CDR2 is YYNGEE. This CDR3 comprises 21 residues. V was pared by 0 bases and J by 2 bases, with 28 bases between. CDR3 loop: CASSVGAGAKRGALPTDTQYF. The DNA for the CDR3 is TGTGCCAGCAGCGTAGGAGCAGGGGCCAAGCGGGGAGCCTTGCCCACAGATACGCAGTATTTT.

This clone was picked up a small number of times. CDR3 nucleotides: TGCAGCGTTGGGCTAGCGGTACAAGAGACCCAGTACTTC. It codes for CSVGLAVQETQYF. The genes are TRBV29-1 and TRBJ2-5; 7 nucleotides match TRBD2. The CDR3 has 13 residues. V shed 4 bases and J 2 bases; nucleotides not matched to a gene: 4. CDR1 and CDR2 (germline): SQVTM, ANQGSEA. Complete variable domain (other parts from reference TRBV29-1 and TRBJ2-5): SAVISQKPSRDICQRGTSLTIQCQVDSQVTMMFWYRQQPGQSLTLIATANQGSEATYESGFVIDKFPISRPNLTFSTLTVSNMSPEDSSIYLCSVGLAVQETQYFGPGTRLLVL.

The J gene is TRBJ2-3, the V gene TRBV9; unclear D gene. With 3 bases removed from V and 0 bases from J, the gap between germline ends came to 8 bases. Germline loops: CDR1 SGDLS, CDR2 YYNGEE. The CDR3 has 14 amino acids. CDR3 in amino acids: CASSAVSSTDTQYF. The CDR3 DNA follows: TGTGCCAGCAGCGCCGTATCTAGCACAGATACGCAGTATTTT. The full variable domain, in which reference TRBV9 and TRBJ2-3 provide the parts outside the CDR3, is DSGVTQTPKHLITATGQRVTLRCSPRSGDLSVYWYQQSLDQGLQFLIQYYNGEERAKGNILERFSAQQFPDLHSELNLSSLELGDSALYFCASSAVSSTDTQYFGPGTRLTVL.

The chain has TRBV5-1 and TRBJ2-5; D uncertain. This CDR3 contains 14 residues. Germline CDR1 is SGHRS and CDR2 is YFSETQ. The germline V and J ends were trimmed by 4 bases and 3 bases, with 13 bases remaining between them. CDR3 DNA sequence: TGCGCCAGCAGCCCCCGACTGTCGGAAGAGACCCAGTACTTC. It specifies CASSPRLSEETQYF.

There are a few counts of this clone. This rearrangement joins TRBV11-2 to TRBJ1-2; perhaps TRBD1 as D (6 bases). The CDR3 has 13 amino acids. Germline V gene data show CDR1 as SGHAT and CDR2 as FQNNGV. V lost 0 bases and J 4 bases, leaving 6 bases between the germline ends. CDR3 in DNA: TGTGCCAGCAGCTTAGACAGGGGCTATGGCTACACCTTC. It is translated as CASSLDRGYGYTF.

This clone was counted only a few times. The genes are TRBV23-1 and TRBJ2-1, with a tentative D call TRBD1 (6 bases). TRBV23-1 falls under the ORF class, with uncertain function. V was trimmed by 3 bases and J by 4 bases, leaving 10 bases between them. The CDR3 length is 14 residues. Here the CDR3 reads CASSQGAVYNEQFF. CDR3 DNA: TGCGCCAGCAGTCAGGGGGCCGTTTACAATGAGCAGTTCTTC.

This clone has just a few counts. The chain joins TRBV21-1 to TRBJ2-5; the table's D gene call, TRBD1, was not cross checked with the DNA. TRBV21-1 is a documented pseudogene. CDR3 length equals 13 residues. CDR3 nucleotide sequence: TGTGCCACCGGGGACAGGGGGCTGGAGACCCAGTACTTC. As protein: CATGDRGLETQYF.

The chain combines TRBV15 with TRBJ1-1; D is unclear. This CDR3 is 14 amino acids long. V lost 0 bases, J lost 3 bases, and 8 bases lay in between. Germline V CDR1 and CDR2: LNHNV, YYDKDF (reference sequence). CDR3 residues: CATSRDLFDTEAFF. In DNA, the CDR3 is TGTGCCACCAGCAGAGATCTTTTTGACACTGAAGCTTTCTTT.

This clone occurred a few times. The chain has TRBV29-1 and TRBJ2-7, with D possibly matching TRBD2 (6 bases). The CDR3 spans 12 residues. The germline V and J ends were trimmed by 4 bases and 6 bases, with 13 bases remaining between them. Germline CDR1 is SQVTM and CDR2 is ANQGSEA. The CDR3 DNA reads TGCAGCGTTGGGAGGGCATTCGGCGAGCAGTACTTC. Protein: CSVGRAFGEQYF.

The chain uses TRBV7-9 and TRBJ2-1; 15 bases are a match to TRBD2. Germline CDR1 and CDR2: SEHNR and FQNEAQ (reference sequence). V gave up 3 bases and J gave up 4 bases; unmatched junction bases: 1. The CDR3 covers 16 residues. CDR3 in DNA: TGTGCCAGCAGCTTTGGGACTAGCGGGGGGTACAATGAGCAGTTCTTC. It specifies CASSFGTSGGYNEQFF.

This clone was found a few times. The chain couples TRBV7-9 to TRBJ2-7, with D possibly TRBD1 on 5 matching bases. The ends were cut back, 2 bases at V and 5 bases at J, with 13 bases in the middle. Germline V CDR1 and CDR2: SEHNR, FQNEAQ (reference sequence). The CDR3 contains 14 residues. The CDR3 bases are TGTGCCAGCAGCTTATCGGCAGGGCTGCACGAGCAGTACTTC. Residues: CASSLSAGLHEQYF.